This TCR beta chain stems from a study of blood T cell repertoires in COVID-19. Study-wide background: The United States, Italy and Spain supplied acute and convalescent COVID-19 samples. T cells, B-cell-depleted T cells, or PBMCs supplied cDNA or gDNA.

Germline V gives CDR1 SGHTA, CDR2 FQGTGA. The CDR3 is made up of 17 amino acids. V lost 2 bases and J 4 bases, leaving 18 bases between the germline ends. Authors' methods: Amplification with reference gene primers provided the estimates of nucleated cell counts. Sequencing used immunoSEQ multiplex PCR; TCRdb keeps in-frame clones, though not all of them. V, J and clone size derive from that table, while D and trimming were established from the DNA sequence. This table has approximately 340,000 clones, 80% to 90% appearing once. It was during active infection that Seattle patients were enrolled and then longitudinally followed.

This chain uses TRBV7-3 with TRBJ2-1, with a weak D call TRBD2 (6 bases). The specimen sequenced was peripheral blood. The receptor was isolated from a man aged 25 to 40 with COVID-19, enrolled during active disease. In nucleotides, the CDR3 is TGTGCCAGCAGCTTATCTCGTAGCGGTTACATTTACAATGAGCAGTTCTTC. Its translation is CASSLSRSGYIYNEQFF.